This entry features one T cell receptor (beta chain) sequence. The primer mix had 60 Vbeta and 13 Jbeta primers. Libraries were prepared by immunoSEQ multiplex PCR; TCRdb keeps only in-frame clonotypes and omits some of them. Among tens of thousands of clones listed, less than 85% were seen once. Germline-derived CDR1 and CDR2 are SGHRS and YFSETQ. The CDR3 extends over 15 amino acids. V was trimmed by 3 bases and J by 6 bases, leaving 18 bases between them. The data were obtained in a study of cytomegalovirus exposure and HLA in healthy donors. The origin of this receptor is a woman aged 45-65 years in good health and CMV-seropositive. The chain has TRBV5-1 and TRBJ1-1; a weak D match, TRBD1 (6 bases). The source material was PBMCs. CDR3 sequence (DNA): TGCGCCAGCAGCTCGATACAGGGCGTCGGTTCTGAAGCTTTCTTT. Translation: CASSSIQGVGSEAFF.